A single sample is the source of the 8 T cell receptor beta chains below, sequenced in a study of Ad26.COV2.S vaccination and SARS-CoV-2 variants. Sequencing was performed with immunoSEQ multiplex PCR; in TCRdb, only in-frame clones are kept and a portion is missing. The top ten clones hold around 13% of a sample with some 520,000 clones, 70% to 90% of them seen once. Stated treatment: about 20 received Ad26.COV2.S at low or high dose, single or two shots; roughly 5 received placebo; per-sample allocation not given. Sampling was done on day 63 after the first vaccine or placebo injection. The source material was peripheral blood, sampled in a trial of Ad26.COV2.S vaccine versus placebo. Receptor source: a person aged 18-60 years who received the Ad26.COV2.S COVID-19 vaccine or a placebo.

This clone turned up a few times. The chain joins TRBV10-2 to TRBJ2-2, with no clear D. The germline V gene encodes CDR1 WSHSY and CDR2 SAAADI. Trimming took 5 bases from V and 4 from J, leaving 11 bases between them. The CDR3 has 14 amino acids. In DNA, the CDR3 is TGCGCCAGCAGTTCCTACACGGGCACCGGGGAGCTGTTTTTT. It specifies CASSSYTGTGELFF.

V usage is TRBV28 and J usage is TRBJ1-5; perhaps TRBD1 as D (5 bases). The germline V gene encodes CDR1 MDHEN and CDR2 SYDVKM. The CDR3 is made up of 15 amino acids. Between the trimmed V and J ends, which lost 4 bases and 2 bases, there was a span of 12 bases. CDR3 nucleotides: TGTGCCAGCAGTTCCCTGGGGCAGGGCAATCAGCCCCAGCATTTT. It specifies CASSSLGQGNQPQHF. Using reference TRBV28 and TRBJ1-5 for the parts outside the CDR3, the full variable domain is DVKVTQSSRYLVKRTGEKVFLECVQDMDHENMFWYRQDPGLGLRLIYFSYDVKMKEKGDIPEGYSVSREKKERFSLILESASTNQTSMYLCASSSLGQGNQPQHFGDGTRLSIL.

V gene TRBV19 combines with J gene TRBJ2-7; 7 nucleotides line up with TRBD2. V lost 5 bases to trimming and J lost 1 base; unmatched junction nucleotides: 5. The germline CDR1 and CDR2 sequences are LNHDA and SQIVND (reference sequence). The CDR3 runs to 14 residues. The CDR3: CASSAPGGSYEQYF. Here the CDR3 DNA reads TGTGCCAGTAGTGCCCCGGGGGGATCCTACGAGCAGTACTTC.

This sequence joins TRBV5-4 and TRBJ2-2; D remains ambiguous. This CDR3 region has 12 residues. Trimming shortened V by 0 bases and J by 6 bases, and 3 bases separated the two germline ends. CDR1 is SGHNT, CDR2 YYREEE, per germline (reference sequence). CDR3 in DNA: TGTGCCAGCAGCTTGGAGGCCGGGGAGCTGTTTTTT. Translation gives CASSLEAGELFF.

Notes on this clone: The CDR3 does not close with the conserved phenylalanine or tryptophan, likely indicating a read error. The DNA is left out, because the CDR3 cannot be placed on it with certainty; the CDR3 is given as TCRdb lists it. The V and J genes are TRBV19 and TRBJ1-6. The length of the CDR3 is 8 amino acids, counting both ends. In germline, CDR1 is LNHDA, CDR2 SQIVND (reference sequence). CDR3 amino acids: CASSDGAG.

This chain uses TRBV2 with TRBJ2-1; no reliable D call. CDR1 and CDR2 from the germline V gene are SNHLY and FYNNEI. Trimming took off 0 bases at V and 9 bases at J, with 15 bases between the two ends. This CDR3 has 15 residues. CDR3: CASSEARSETTEQFF. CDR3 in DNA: TGTGCCAGCAGTGAAGCGCGGTCGGAAACAACTGAGCAGTTCTTC.

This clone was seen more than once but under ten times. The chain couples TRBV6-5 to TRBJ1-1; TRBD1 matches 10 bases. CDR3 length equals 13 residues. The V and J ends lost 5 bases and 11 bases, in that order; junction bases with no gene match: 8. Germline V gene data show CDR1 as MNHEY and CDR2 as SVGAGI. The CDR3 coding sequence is TGTGCCAGCAGTCGACAGGGGGCGCGTATGGCTTTCTTT. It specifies CASSRQGARMAFF.

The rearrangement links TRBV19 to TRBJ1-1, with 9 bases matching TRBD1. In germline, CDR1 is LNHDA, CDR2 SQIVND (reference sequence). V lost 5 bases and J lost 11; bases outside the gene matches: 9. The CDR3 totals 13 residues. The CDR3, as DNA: TGTGCCAGTAGTTTGGGACAGGGATATAGGGCTTTCTTT. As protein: CASSLGQGYRAFF. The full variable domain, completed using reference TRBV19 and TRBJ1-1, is DGGITQSPKYLFRKEGQNVTLSCEQNLNHDAMYWYRQDPGQGLRLIYYSQIVNDFQKGDIAEGYSVSREKKESFPLTVTSAQKNPTAFYLCASSLGQGYRAFFGQGTRLTVV.